A single sample gave rise to the 17 T cell receptor beta chains below, sequenced in a study of control samples from healthy donors and cancer patients. The method was immunoSEQ multiplex PCR; TCRdb's version includes in-frame clones alone and lacks a portion of them. The table has fewer than 60,000 clones, around 87% seen once. Input material: PBMCs. These receptors were collected from a woman aged 55-75 years with lung cancer.

This clone was seen a handful of times. The chain couples TRBV9 to TRBJ1-4; D remains unclear. Per germline, CDR1 SGDLS and CDR2 YYNGEE. The CDR3 is 15 residues long. The V gene lost 0 bases and the J gene lost 3 bases, with 9 bases spanning the gap. The CDR3, as DNA: TGTGCCAGCAGCGTAGGAACGTTATCTAATGAAAAACTGTTTTTT. It yields the protein CASSVGTLSNEKLFF.

The chain's CDR3 is CATRGVPTGELFF. DNA for the CDR3: TGTGCCACGCGGGGCGTTCCCACCGGGGAGCTGTTTTTT. The chain recombines TRBV12-3 or TRBV12-4 with TRBJ2-2; possible D gene TRBD2, 6 bases. Trimming took off 10 bases at V and 4 bases at J, with 13 bases between the two ends. The CDR3 is 13 amino acids.

This rearrangement joins TRBV7-2 to TRBJ2-5, with D tentatively TRBD1 (6 bases). With 2 bases removed from V and 2 bases from J, the gap between germline ends came to 12 bases. The CDR3 totals 15 residues. Germline lookup yields CDR1 SGHTA and CDR2 FQGNSA. The DNA of the CDR3 is TGTGCCAGCAGCTTAAACCAGGGGTCACAAGAGACCCAGTACTTC. Encoded protein: CASSLNQGSQETQYF.

This rearrangement joins TRBV23-1 to TRBJ2-5; possible D gene TRBD2, 5 bases. TRBV23-1 falls under the ORF class, with uncertain function. The V and J ends lost 1 base and 2 bases respectively, with 11 bases between them. There are 15 residues in the CDR3. Written as DNA, the CDR3 is TGCGCCAGCAGTCAATTTAGGAGGAAGCAAGAGACCCAGTACTTC. Its translation is CASSQFRRKQETQYF.

This chain joins TRBV3-1 (or the pseudogene TRBV3-2) and TRBJ2-1, with 7 bases matching TRBD2. CDR3 length: 16 amino acids. Looked up from germline, CDR1 is LGHDT and CDR2 is YNNKEL (reference sequence). V lost 1 base and J lost 2; bases outside the gene matches: 5. CDR3 bases: TGTGCCAGCAGCCAAGTATCGGGGGGTCCCTACAATGAGCAGTTCTTC. Its translation: CASSQVSGGPYNEQFF.

The chain employs TRBV6-5 and TRBJ1-2, with no clear D. The CDR3 is made up of 16 amino acids. The V and J ends lost 3 bases and 5 bases respectively, with 19 bases between them. CDR1 and CDR2 from the germline V gene are MNHEY and SVGAGI. The DNA of the CDR3 is TGTGCCAGCAGTTATAGGATCGACCAATGGCGATATGGCTACACCTTC. Amino acid sequence: CASSYRIDQWRYGYTF.

This sequence joins TRBV4-2 and TRBJ1-2; 7 bases are shared with TRBD1. CDR1 is LGHNA, CDR2 YNFKEQ, per germline. V shed 0 bases and J 2 bases; nucleotides not matched to a gene: 6. This CDR3 has 16 residues. This CDR3 is CASSQERDSFNYGYTF. The CDR3 DNA reads TGTGCCAGCAGCCAAGAACGGGACAGCTTCAACTATGGCTACACCTTC.

The V gene is TRBV5-6, the J gene TRBJ2-2; TRBD1 aligns across 8 bases. J gave up 1 base and V 2 bases, and 4 bases lay outside the gene matches. The germline CDR1 and CDR2 sequences are SGHDT and YYEEEE. The CDR3 covers 16 residues. CDR3 residues: CASSFRGTGNTGELFF. The CDR3 bases are TGTGCCAGCAGCTTTCGAGGGACAGGGAACACCGGGGAGCTGTTTTTT.

The V gene is TRBV6-1, the J gene TRBJ2-7, with 7 bases lining up with TRBD2. CDR3 length: 15 residues. With V trimmed by 3 bases and J by 3 bases, 8 bases remained unmatched. CDR1 and CDR2 (germline): MNHNS, SASEGT. The CDR3 here is CASSDGPRGVYEQYF. The CDR3 region has the DNA TGTGCCAGCAGTGACGGTCCCCGGGGGGTCTACGAGCAGTACTTC.

The chain links TRBV5-1 to TRBJ1-1; no definite D call. There are 13 residues in the CDR3. The germline V and J ends were trimmed by 4 bases and 5 bases, with 12 bases remaining between them. Germline CDR1 reads SGHRS; CDR2 reads YFSETQ. In DNA form, the CDR3 reads TGCGCCAGCAGCGGGATTGAAGGGACTGAAGCTTTCTTT. Its protein product is CASSGIEGTEAFF.

V gene TRBV27 combines with J gene TRBJ2-2, with D uncertain. V lost 7 bases and J 4 bases, leaving 10 bases between the germline ends. This CDR3 comprises 13 residues. Germline assignment: CDR1 MNHEY and CDR2 SMNVEV (reference sequence). CDR3 sequence reads: CASKRYGTGELFF. CDR3 bases: TGTGCCAGCAAGAGGTACGGCACCGGGGAGCTGTTTTTT.

The chain joins TRBV6-5 to TRBJ1-1, with D unclear. Per the germline V gene, CDR1 is MNHEY and CDR2 is SVGAGI. Trimming cost V 2 bases and J 7 bases, with 5 bases left between them. CDR3 size: 11 residues. CDR3 loop: CASSYGSEAFF. The CDR3 DNA sequence: TGTGCCAGCAGTTACGGGAGTGAAGCTTTCTTT.

V gene TRBV6-5 combines with J gene TRBJ1-1; D is ambiguous. V lost 5 bases to trimming and J lost 3 bases, with 4 bases between them. Germline CDR1 and CDR2: MNHEY and SVGAGI. This CDR3 has 11 amino acids. CDR3: CASSPYTEAFF. DNA of the CDR3: TGTGCCAGCAGTCCGTACACTGAAGCTTTCTTT.

The gene calls are TRBV5-1 and TRBJ2-7, with D perhaps TRBD2 (6 bases). Trimming took off 0 bases at V and 3 bases at J, with 10 bases between the two ends. The CDR3 covers 14 residues. The V gene's germline CDR1 is SGHRS and CDR2 YFSETQ. CDR3 bases: TGCGCCAGCAGCTTGGAGGCGGAGGGCTACGAGCAGTACTTC. The encoded protein is CASSLEAEGYEQYF. Together with reference TRBV5-1 and TRBJ2-7, the CDR3 gives the full variable domain: KAGVTQTPRYLIKTRGQQVTLSCSPISGHRSVSWYQQTPGQGLQFLFEYFSETQRNKGNFPGRFSGRQFSNSRSEMNVSTLELGDSALYLCASSLEAEGYEQYFGPGTRLTVT.

V gene TRBV19 combines with J gene TRBJ1-1; D possibly corresponds to TRBD1 (6 bases). This CDR3 region has 17 residues. Between the trimmed V and J ends, which lost 6 bases and 1 base, there was a span of 21 bases. Germline V gives CDR1 LNHDA, CDR2 SQIVND (reference sequence). The CDR3 nucleotides are TGTGCCAGTAGCCCGTCAACCTGGGGGCTTACGAACACTGAAGCTTTCTTT. Amino acids: CASSPSTWGLTNTEAFF.

The chain has TRBV6-5 and TRBJ1-6, with D maybe TRBD1 (6 bases). The CDR3 length is 15 residues. The ends were cut back, 7 bases at V and 5 bases at J, with 15 bases in the middle. CDR1 is MNHEY and CDR2 is SVGAGI in the germline V gene. The CDR3 DNA is TGTGCCAGCACCGTCTTCCGGGACAATAATTCACCCCTCCACTTT. This encodes CASTVFRDNNSPLHF.

This clone was seen once. This chain uses TRBV29-1 with TRBJ2-3; the match to TRBD1 covers 10 bases. V lost 4 bases to trimming and J lost 2 bases; unmatched junction nucleotides: 6. Germline V gives CDR1 SQVTM, CDR2 ANQGSEA. This CDR3 is 15 amino acids long. CDR3 protein: CSVVPDRGATDTQYF. CDR3 nucleotides: TGCAGCGTTGTCCCGGACAGGGGGGCCACAGATACGCAGTATTTT.